The entry that follows covers one T cell receptor (beta chain) sequence. Its target is unknown. The CDR3 consists of 13 residues. Germline lookup yields CDR1 SNHLY and CDR2 FYNNEI. V dropped 6 bases and J dropped 3; count of bases not matched to a gene: 3. The sample belongs to a study of beta chain features in type 1 diabetes. Overall study context: About 98,000,000 sorted cells were examined across all samples.

Notes on the study in general: For Type 1 diabetes patients, all four CD4+ subsets carried TCRB CDR3s that were moderately but significantly shorter.

A sort by CD45RO/CCR7/CD25/CD127/CD95/CD27 yielded CD4+ naive, central memory, regulatory and stem cell-like memory cells. Expressed TCRB transcripts got sequenced, as all isolated RNA was reverse transcribed. Generated by immunoSEQ multiplex PCR, the TCRdb table keeps only in-frame clones and is missing some. The table shows over 40,000 clones, with about 68% occurring only once. This receptor was identified in a man aged 30 to 39 with type 1 diabetes. Some clones in this sample may be carry-over from other donors' samples. The chain links TRBV2 to TRBJ2-5; the match to TRBD2 covers 8 bases. Material: Tregs from blood. The CDR3 region is CASSTLAEETQYF. CDR3 DNA sequence: TGTGCCAGCAGCACACTAGCGGAAGAGACCCAGTACTTC.